Presented here are 9 T cell receptor beta chains from one specimen sequenced in a study of T-cell reconstitution after alpha-beta-depleted transplantation in children. TCRbeta library construction was performed incorporating unique molecular identifiers. TCRdb redid the calling of the PCR reads with MiXCR, one entry per CDR3 protein. The table has 490,000 or so distinct CDR3 sequences, approximately 13% seen once. Specimen: PBMCs from the stem cell graft donor, collected from the stem cell graft. The receptors were gathered from a human donor who donated a stem cell graft to a child with combined immunodeficiency.

The CDR3 coding sequence is TGTGCCAGCAGCGTACCTCCGGGACAGGGCCACAATGAGCAGTTCTTC. Translation gives CASSVPPGQGHNEQFF. This chain uses TRBV9 with TRBJ2-1; 9 bases align to TRBD1. Germline V CDR1 and CDR2: SGDLS, YYNGEE. There are 16 residues in the CDR3. The J segment lost 5 bases and the V segment lost 1 base, leaving 7 bases of the junction unmatched.

In this sample, this clonotype turned up many times. The rearrangement joins TRBV9 to TRBJ2-1; 12 nucleotides agree with TRBD2. Germline CDR1 reads SGDLS; CDR2 reads YYNGEE. V gave up 4 bases and J gave up 5 bases; unmatched junction bases: 4. The CDR3 extends over 15 amino acids. CDR3 in amino acids: CASSLWTSGNNEQFF. The CDR3 DNA sequence: TGTGCCAGCAGCCTCTGGACTAGCGGGAACAATGAGCAGTTCTTC.

The chain employs TRBV7-8 and TRBJ2-3, with D possibly TRBD2 on 7 matching bases. Germline V gives CDR1 SGHVS, CDR2 FQNEAQ. V gave up 3 bases and J gave up 4 bases, with 23 bases separating them. CDR3 length: 18 residues. In DNA form, the CDR3 reads TGTGCCAGCAGCTTCCACAGGGAGGGTTTGACGTCCGCAGATACGCAGTATTTT. Translating gives CASSFHREGLTSADTQYF.

The rearrangement links TRBV19 to TRBJ1-4; D not resolved. V lost 5 bases and J lost 5, with 9 bases in between. CDR1 is LNHDA and CDR2 is SQIVND in the germline V gene (reference sequence). The CDR3 totals 13 residues. CDR3 sequence (DNA): TGTGCCAGTAGTCGACGTGGAAATGAAAAACTGTTTTTT. Translation gives CASSRRGNEKLFF.

This clonotype was detected many times. The chain is built from TRBV6-5 and TRBJ2-1; 11 bases fit TRBD2. V was clipped by 7 bases and J by 4 bases; unmatched bases: 6. The V gene's germline CDR1 is MNHEY and CDR2 SVGAGI. The CDR3 runs to 15 residues. CDR3 sequence: CASTISGGAYNEQFF. CDR3 in DNA: TGTGCCAGCACAATTAGCGGGGGGGCGTACAATGAGCAGTTCTTC.

This clonotype was seen repeatedly, ten times or more. The chain links TRBV30 to TRBJ2-1; D is unresolved. With 3 bases removed from V and 0 bases from J, the gap between germline ends came to 12 bases. Germline CDR1 and CDR2: GTSNPN and SVGIG (reference sequence). There are 15 residues in the CDR3. The CDR3 DNA reads TGTGCCTGGAGGTATGGGCGTAGCTCCTACAATGAGCAGTTCTTC. This translates into CAWRYGRSSYNEQFF.

This clonotype was observed many times. V gene TRBV6-1 combines with J gene TRBJ2-5; 8 bases align to TRBD2. This CDR3 has 14 amino acids. Germline V gene sequence: CDR1 MNHNS, CDR2 SASEGT. J lost 4 bases, V lost 7 bases, and 8 bases had no gene match. The CDR3 loop is CASTGTSGVETQYF. As DNA, the CDR3 is TGTGCCAGCACCGGGACTAGTGGGGTAGAGACCCAGTACTTC.

This clonotype was detected a few times. The chain joins TRBV10-3 to TRBJ2-3, with 9 bases lining up with TRBD2. CDR3 length equals 15 residues. With V trimmed by 6 bases and J by 0 bases, 4 bases remained unmatched. Per the germline V gene, CDR1 is ENHRY and CDR2 is SYGVKD. The CDR3 spells CAIRVAGESTDTQYF. The CDR3 DNA reads as TGTGCCATCAGGGTAGCGGGAGAAAGCACAGATACGCAGTATTTT.

The sample holds many counts of this clonotype. This sequence joins TRBV6-5 and TRBJ2-7, with D possibly matching TRBD1 (6 bases). This CDR3 comprises 12 residues. V lost 6 bases and J 4 bases, leaving 10 bases between the germline ends. The germline V gene has CDR1 MNHEY and CDR2 SVGAGI. In DNA, the CDR3 is TGTGCCAGCAGAGATACAGGGTACGAGCAGTACTTC. Translating gives CASRDTGYEQYF.